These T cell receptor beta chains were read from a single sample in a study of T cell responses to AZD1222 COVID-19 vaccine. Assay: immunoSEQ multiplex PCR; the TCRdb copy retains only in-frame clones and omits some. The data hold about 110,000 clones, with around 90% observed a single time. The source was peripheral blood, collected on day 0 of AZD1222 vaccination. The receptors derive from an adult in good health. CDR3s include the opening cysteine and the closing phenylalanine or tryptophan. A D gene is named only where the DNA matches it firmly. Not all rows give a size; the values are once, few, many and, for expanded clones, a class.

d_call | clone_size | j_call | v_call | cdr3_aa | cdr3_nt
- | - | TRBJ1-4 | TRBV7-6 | CASSWGTLLNEKLFF | TGTGCCAGCAGCTGGGGGACGCTACTTAATGAAAAACTGTTTTTT
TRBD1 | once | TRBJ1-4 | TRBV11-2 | CASSPTGRKGRKLFF | TGTGCCAGCAGCCCGACAGGGAGGAAGGGGAGAAAACTGTTTTTT
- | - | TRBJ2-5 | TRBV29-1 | CSVGTNRETQYF | TGCAGCGTTGGGACAAACCGAGAGACCCAGTACTTC
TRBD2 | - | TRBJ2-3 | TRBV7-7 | CASSRGLAGTDTQYF | TGTGCCAGCAGCCGGGGACTAGCGGGCACAGATACGCAGTATTTT
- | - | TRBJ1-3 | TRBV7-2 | CASSSDLAGNTIYF | TGTGCCAGCAGCTCCGACCTTGCTGGAAACACCATATATTTT
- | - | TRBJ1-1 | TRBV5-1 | CASSLEGENTEAFF | TGCGCCAGCAGCTTGGAGGGGGAAAACACTGAAGCTTTCTTT
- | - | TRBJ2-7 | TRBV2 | CASTPGYEQYF | TGTGCCAGCACCCCTGGCTACGAGCAGTACTTC
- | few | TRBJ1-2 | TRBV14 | CASSGRSKGRGYGYTF | TGTGCCAGCAGTGGCCGGTCCAAGGGTAGAGGCTATGGCTACACCTTC
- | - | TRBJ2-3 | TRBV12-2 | CASRLVGPPWKGGGGISQYF | TGTGCAAGTCGCTTAGTAGGGCCCCCGTGGAAGGGGGGCGGAGGGATATCGCAGTATTTT
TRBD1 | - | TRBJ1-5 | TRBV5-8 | CASSFDRGGQPQHF | TGTGCCAGCAGCTTCGACAGGGGGGGTCAGCCCCAGCATTTT
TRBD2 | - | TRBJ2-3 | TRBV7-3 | CASSSGLAGAYTDTQYF | TGTGCCAGCAGCTCGGGACTAGCGGGGGCCTACACAGATACGCAGTATTTT
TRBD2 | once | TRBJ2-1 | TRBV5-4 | CASSSQSSGRNYNEQFF | TGTGCCAGCAGCTCCCAGAGTAGCGGGAGGAACTACAATGAGCAGTTCTTC
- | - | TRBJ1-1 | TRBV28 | CASSRRQYSDTEAFF | TGTGCCAGCAGCCGGAGACAGTATTCGGACACTGAAGCTTTCTTT
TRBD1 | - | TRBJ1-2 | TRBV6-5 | CASSYFGQGANYGYTF | TGTGCCAGCAGTTACTTCGGACAGGGGGCGAACTATGGCTACACCTTC
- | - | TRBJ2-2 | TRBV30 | CAWSVTRPGGELFF | TGTGCCTGGAGTGTAACGCGGCCGGGCGGGGAGCTGTTTTTT
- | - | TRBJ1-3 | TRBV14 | CASSLPGGYSGNTIYF | TGTGCCAGCAGCCTTCCGGGCGGTTACTCTGGAAACACCATATATTTT
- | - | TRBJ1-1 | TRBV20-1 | CSASWGPEAFF | TGCAGTGCTAGTTGGGGGCCTGAAGCTTTCTTT
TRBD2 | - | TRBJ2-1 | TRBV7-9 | CASTLLAGYNEQFF | TGTGCCAGCACCTTACTAGCGGGGTACAATGAGCAGTTCTTC
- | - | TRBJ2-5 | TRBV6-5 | CASSYADQETQYF | TGTGCCAGCAGTTACGCGGACCAAGAGACCCAGTACTTC
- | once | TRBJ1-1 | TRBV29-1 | CSAPFGGVNTEAFF | TGCAGCGCCCCATTTGGCGGGGTGAACACTGAAGCTTTCTTT
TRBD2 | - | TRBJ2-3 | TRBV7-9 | CASSISSGSTDTQYF | TGTGCCAGCAGCATCTCTAGCGGGAGCACAGATACGCAGTATTTT
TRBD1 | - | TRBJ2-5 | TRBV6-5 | CASSRQGLQETQYF | TGTGCCAGCAGTCGACAGGGTCTGCAAGAGACCCAGTACTTC
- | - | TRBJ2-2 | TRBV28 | CASRAHSNTGELFF | TGTGCCAGCAGGGCGCATTCGAACACCGGGGAGCTGTTTTTT
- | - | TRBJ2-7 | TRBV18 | CASSPVGPYEQYF | TGTGCCAGCTCACCTGTCGGGCCCTACGAGCAGTACTTC
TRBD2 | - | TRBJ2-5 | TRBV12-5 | CASGTSGVFGTQYF | TGTGCTAGCGGGACTAGCGGGGTTTTCGGGACCCAGTACTTC
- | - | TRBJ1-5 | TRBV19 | CATTGMSNQPQHF | TGTGCCACTACAGGGATGAGCAATCAGCCCCAGCATTTT
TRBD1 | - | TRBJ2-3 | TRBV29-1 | CSVGTGLSDTDTQYF | TGCAGCGTCGGGACAGGGCTGAGTGACACAGATACGCAGTATTTT
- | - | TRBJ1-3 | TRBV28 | CASSFKGRGNTIYF | TGTGCCAGCAGTTTCAAGGGACGTGGAAACACCATATATTTT
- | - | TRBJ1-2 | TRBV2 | CASSAVIYGYTF | TGTGCCAGCAGTGCCGTGATTTATGGCTACACCTTC
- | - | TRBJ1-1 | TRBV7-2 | CASSLVILNTEAFF | TGTGCCAGCAGCTTAGTAATTCTGAACACTGAAGCTTTCTTT
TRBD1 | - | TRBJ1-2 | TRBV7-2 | CASSRTGGGLGYTF | TGTGCCAGCAGCCGTACAGGGGGAGGGCTTGGCTACACCTTC
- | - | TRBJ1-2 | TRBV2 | CASSRSSLNYGYTF | TGTGCCAGCAGTAGGAGCAGCCTCAACTATGGCTACACCTTC
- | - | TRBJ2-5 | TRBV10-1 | CASSELGTRETQYF | TGCGCCAGCAGTGAGCTTGGGACCAGGGAGACCCAGTACTTC
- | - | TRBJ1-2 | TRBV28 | CASSPPDGGYTF | TGTGCCAGCAGCCCTCCGGACGGTGGCTACACCTTC
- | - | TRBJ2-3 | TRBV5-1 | CASSRPETGKTQYF | TGCGCCAGCAGCCGCCCCGAGACAGGAAAGACGCAGTATTTT
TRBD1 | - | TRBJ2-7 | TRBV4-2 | CASSQNRGPPYEQYF | TGTGCCAGCAGCCAAAATAGGGGGCCTCCCTACGAGCAGTACTTC
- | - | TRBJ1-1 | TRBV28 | CASRLRGGIKDTEAFF | TGTGCCAGCAGGTTGCGGGGGGGCATAAAAGACACTGAAGCTTTCTTT
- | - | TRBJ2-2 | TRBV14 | CASSQVLYTGELFF | TGTGCCAGCAGCCAAGTCCTGTACACCGGGGAGCTGTTTTTT
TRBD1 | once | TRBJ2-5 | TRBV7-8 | CASSGRTGRETQYF | TGTGCCAGCAGCGGAAGGACAGGGCGAGAGACCCAGTACTTC
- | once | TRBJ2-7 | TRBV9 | CASSPLDRAYEQYF | TGTGCCAGCAGCCCCTTAGACAGAGCCTACGAGCAGTACTTC
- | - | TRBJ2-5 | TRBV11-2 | CASSRGQQETQYF | TGTGCCAGCAGCCGTGGACAGCAAGAGACCCAGTACTTC
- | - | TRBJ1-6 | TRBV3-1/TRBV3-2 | CASSQDLGSWGNSPLHF | TGTGCCAGCAGCCAAGATTTGGGAAGCTGGGGTAATTCACCCCTCCACTTT
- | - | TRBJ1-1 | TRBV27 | CASSLGQYMNTEAFF | TGTGCCAGCAGTTTAGGCCAGTACATGAACACTGAAGCTTTCTTT
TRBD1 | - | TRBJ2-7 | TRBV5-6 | CASSLSGQVSYEQYF | TGTGCCAGCAGCTTGTCGGGACAGGTCTCCTACGAGCAGTACTTC
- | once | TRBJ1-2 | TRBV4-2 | CASSQETGNYGYTF | TGTGCCAGCAGCCAAGAGACAGGCAACTATGGCTACACCTTC
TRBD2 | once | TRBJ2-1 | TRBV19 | CASSKASLSGRALYNEQFF | TGTGCCAGTAGTAAAGCGTCGCTTAGCGGGAGGGCCCTATACAATGAGCAGTTCTTC
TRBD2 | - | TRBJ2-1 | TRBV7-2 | CASSRTSGVQSQQFF | TGTGCCAGCAGCCGCACTAGCGGGGTCCAGAGTCAGCAGTTCTTC
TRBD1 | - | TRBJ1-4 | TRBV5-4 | CASSFDRGRDEKLFF | TGTGCCAGCAGCTTCGACAGGGGCAGAGATGAAAAACTGTTTTTT
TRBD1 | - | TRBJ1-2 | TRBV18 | CASSLTGQGTYGYTF | TGTGCCAGCTCACTAACTGGACAGGGAACCTATGGCTACACCTTC
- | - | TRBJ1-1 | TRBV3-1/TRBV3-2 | CASVAPLNTEAFF | TGTGCCAGCGTGGCACCTTTGAACACTGAAGCTTTCTTT
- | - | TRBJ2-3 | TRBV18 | CASSPLDFFADTQYF | TGTGCCAGCTCACCATTAGACTTCTTTGCAGATACGCAGTATTTT
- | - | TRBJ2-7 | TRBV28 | CASSPGVASYEQYF | TGTGCCAGCAGTCCCGGCGTCGCGTCCTACGAGCAGTACTTC
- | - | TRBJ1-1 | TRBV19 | CASSISKSNTEAFF | TGTGCCAGTAGTATTTCCAAATCGAACACTGAAGCTTTCTTT
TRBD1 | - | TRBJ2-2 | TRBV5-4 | CASSTKQGSNTGELFF | TGTGCCAGCAGCACAAAACAGGGGTCCAACACCGGGGAGCTGTTTTTT
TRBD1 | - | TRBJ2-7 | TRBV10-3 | CAISSGTVRNYEQYF | TGTGCCATCAGCTCCGGGACAGTGAGGAACTACGAGCAGTACTTC
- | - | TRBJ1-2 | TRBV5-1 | CASSWGVDYGYTF | TGCGCCAGCAGCTGGGGGGTAGACTATGGCTACACCTTC
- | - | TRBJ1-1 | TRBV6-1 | CASSELDTQAFF | TGTGCCAGCAGTGAACTTGATACCCAAGCTTTCTTT
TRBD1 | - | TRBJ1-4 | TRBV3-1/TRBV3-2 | CASSHGGGLGVEKLFF | TGTGCCAGCAGCCACGGAGGGGGCTTAGGCGTCGAAAAACTGTTTTTT
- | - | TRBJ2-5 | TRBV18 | CASSGVQETQYF | TGTGCCAGCTCAGGGGTTCAAGAGACCCAGTACTTC
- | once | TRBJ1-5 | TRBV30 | CAWSEGPQPQHF | TGTGCCTGGAGTGAGGGACCTCAGCCCCAGCATTTT